A single sample is the source of the 4 T cell receptor beta chains below, sequenced in a study of vaccination and CD4 T cells after COVID-19. Described treatment: approximately nine-day PBMC culture with coronavirus spike peptide pools or control peptides (ViraFEST assay). The antigens of these receptors remain unknown. Sequencing of cultured CD4+ T cell DNA used the Oncomine TCR Beta short-read assay. Via MiXCR, TCRdb re-called the PCR reads, giving one row per CDR3 protein. The table includes thousands of distinct CDR3 sequences, under 25% detected once. This sample comprised CD4+ T cells from blood, cultured in vitro, obtained after SARS-CoV-2 vaccination. The receptor source for this set is a human donor who had recovered from COVID-19.

This clonotype is medium-sized (0.01 to 0.1%) by share. The CDR3 coding sequence is TGTGCCAGCAGTTACTCGGTAATAGATCCCTTCGCGGAGACCCAGTACTTC. It specifies CASSYSVIDPFAETQYF. This chain links TRBV6-5 with TRBJ2-5; D is uncertain. The CDR3 consists of 17 residues. Germline V CDR1 and CDR2: MNHEY, SVGAGI. With 0 bases removed from V and 5 bases from J, the gap between germline ends came to 19 bases.

Judged by abundance, this clonotype is large (0.1 to 1%). The genes are TRBV29-1 and TRBJ2-5, with a weak D call TRBD2 (6 bases). Germline-derived CDR1 and CDR2 are SQVTM and ANQGSEA. Trimming took off 4 bases at V and 2 bases at J, with 17 bases between the two ends. The CDR3 consists of 15 residues. CDR3 in DNA: TGCAGCGTTGGGGATTTAGTGGCGGGACAAGAGACCCAGTACTTC. Residues: CSVGDLVAGQETQYF.

The rearrangement links TRBV11-3 to TRBJ2-1; tentative D call: TRBD2 (6 bases). V lost 6 bases and J 0 bases, leaving 12 bases between the germline ends. CDR3 size: 15 residues. Germline assignment: CDR1 SGHNT and CDR2 YENEEA. The DNA of the CDR3 is TGTGCCAGCAGGTCAGGGAGGAACTCCTACAATGAGCAGTTCTTC. It codes for CASRSGRNSYNEQFF.

The J gene is TRBJ1-2, the V gene TRBV6-1; 9 bases agree with TRBD1. Germline V gene lookup returns CDR1 MNHNS and CDR2 SASEGT. This CDR3 spans 15 amino acids. Trimming removed 7 bases from V and 3 bases from J; junction bases left unmatched: 9. The CDR3 bases are TGTGCCAGCACTTCGGGAGGACAGGGGCACTATGGCTACACCTTC. Translated: CASTSGGQGHYGYTF.